A selection of T cell receptor beta chains follows, all from one sample in a study of PD-1 blockade in classical Hodgkin lymphoma. The table came from immunoSEQ multiplex PCR; TCRdb's copy has only in-frame clones and leaves some out. The sample shows around 36,000 clones, around 90% of them seen only once. Material: CD4+ T cells from blood, obtained at baseline. The receptors derive from a human donor with classical Hodgkin lymphoma. The CDR3 runs from the conserved cysteine through the conserved F or W. A D gene is named only where the DNA matches it firmly. For some rows the clone size is stated as once, few or many, or as a class when expanded; others skip it.

j_call v_call d_call clone_size cdr3_length cdr3_aa cdr3_nt
TRBJ2-2 TRBV2 TRBD1 few 15 CASSPWGTVTGELFF TGTGCCAGCAGTCCCTGGGGGACAGTAACCGGGGAGCTGTTTTTT
TRBJ2-1 TRBV5-1 TRBD2 NA 13 CASRLAGTDEQFF TGCGCCAGCAGACTAGCGGGGACGGATGAGCAGTTCTTC
TRBJ2-3 TRBV9 TRBD2 NA 14 CASSSGTSRDTQYF TGTGCCAGCAGCTCCGGGACTAGCCGAGATACGCAGTATTTT
TRBJ1-2 TRBV6-5 NA NA 15 CASSDYRTPNYGYTF TGTGCCAGCAGTGACTACAGGACCCCTAACTATGGCTACACCTTC
TRBJ2-3 TRBV18 NA NA 18 CASSPLKIVGEVTDTQYF TGTGCCAGCTCACCCCTAAAGATTGTGGGGGAGGTCACAGATACGCAGTATTTT
TRBJ1-5 TRBV5-6 TRBD1 NA 14 CASSWGQGNQPQHF TGTGCCAGCAGCTGGGGACAGGGCAATCAGCCCCAGCATTTT
TRBJ1-5 TRBV27 NA NA 17 CASSFRSGLGSNQPQHF TGTGCCAGCAGTTTTCGGTCTGGGCTCGGTAGCAATCAGCCCCAGCATTTT
TRBJ1-1 TRBV29-1 NA NA 12 CSVDPQERGAFF TGCAGCGTTGATCCCCAAGAGCGTGGAGCTTTCTTT
TRBJ2-3 TRBV10-3 TRBD2 NA 15 CAISLAGISTDTQYF TGTGCCATCAGTCTAGCGGGCATTAGCACAGATACGCAGTATTTT
TRBJ2-5 TRBV11-3 TRBD1 NA 17 CASSQNDVGTGQETQYF TGTGCCAGCAGCCAAAATGATGTGGGGACAGGGCAAGAGACCCAGTACTTC
TRBJ2-2 TRBV13 TRBD2 NA 16 CASSLSNGRTTGELFF TGTGCCAGCAGCTTATCTAACGGGAGGACTACCGGGGAGCTGTTTTTT
TRBJ2-5 TRBV28 NA NA 14 CASSLWGTEETQYF TGTGCCAGCAGTTTATGGGGAACGGAGGAGACCCAGTACTTC
TRBJ1-2 TRBV6-5 NA once 14 CASKQGLSDYGYTF TGTGCCAGCAAACAGGGATTATCTGACTATGGCTACACCTTC
TRBJ1-4 TRBV30 NA few 13 CAWSVWGSEKLFF TGTGCCTGGAGTGTATGGGGTTCTGAAAAACTGTTTTTT
TRBJ2-5 TRBV28 NA NA 14 CASRSTGGQETQYF TGTGCCAGCAGATCTACCGGGGGCCAAGAGACCCAGTACTTC
TRBJ2-7 TRBV12-5 NA NA 13 CASGWKDAREQYF TGTGCTAGTGGCTGGAAGGACGCTAGGGAGCAGTACTTC
TRBJ1-2 TRBV5-6 NA NA 14 CASSPGVRNYGYTF TGTGCCAGCAGCCCAGGCGTGCGGAACTATGGCTACACCTTC
TRBJ2-1 TRBV7-6 NA few 17 CASSPTAGIISYNEQFF TGTGCCAGCAGCCCCACGGCCGGTATTATCTCCTACAATGAGCAGTTCTTC
TRBJ1-2 TRBV6-5 NA once 15 CASSYSRGANYGYTF TGTGCCAGCAGTTACTCGAGGGGAGCTAACTATGGCTACACCTTC
TRBJ1-1 TRBV7-9 NA NA 12 CASSPTDTEAFF TGTGCCAGCAGCCCAACTGACACTGAAGCTTTCTTT
TRBJ2-7 TRBV7-9 NA NA 11 CASSLFYEQYF TGTGCCAGCAGCTTATTCTACGAGCAGTACTTC
TRBJ2-7 TRBV28 NA NA 14 CASSTPTGDYEQYF TGTGCCAGCAGTACCCCCACTGGGGACTACGAGCAGTACTTC
TRBJ1-1 TRBV9 NA NA 14 CASTFLTVNTEAFF TGTGCCAGCACCTTTTTGACGGTGAACACTGAAGCTTTCTTT
TRBJ2-3 TRBV5-5 TRBD2 NA 20 CASSSTGASGRSSSTDTQYF TGTGCCAGCAGCTCCACGGGGGCCAGCGGGAGATCTTCTAGCACAGATACGCAGTATTTT
TRBJ1-2 TRBV6-5 NA NA 11 CASSYGYGYTF TGTGCCAGCAGTTATGGATATGGCTACACCTTC
TRBJ2-7 TRBV2 TRBD1 NA 15 CASSLPGQPHYEQYF TGTGCCAGCAGCCTTCCGGGACAGCCGCACTACGAGCAGTACTTC